This T cell receptor beta chain came from a study of cytomegalovirus exposure and HLA in healthy donors. Study conclusions and caveats: TCR beta chains numbering some 160 were designated cytomegalovirus-associated. By HLA locus, TCR association rates varied in a later analysis, with DRB1 showing the most and HLA-C the fewest. Presence/absence analyses rested on an assumption that sequencing depth was roughly uniform across donors.

With respect to this clone: Antigen specificity is unknown.

The PCR made use of 60 Vbeta and 13 Jbeta primers. Assay used: immunoSEQ multiplex PCR; TCRdb lists only in-frame clones, some missing. The sample holds approximately 150,000 clones, roughly three quarters seen once. V dropped 4 bases and J dropped 5; count of bases not matched to a gene: 14. The CDR3 sequence is 17 residues long. The germline V gene has CDR1 SGHTS and CDR2 YDEGEE. Sequencing was done on a sample of PBMCs. The TCR originated in a man younger than 35 in good health and CMV-seropositive. This chain uses TRBV5-8 with TRBJ1-5; 8 bases line up with TRBD1. The CDR3 bases are TGTGCCAGCAGCCCCGACAGGGGCGTTCGGTTCGATCAGCCCCAGCATTTT. Translated, it gives CASSPDRGVRFDQPQHF. The whole variable domain, filled in from reference TRBV5-8 and TRBJ1-5, reads EAGVTQSPTHLIKTRGQQATLRCSPISGHTSVYWYQQALGLGLQFLLWYDEGEERNRGNFPPRFSGRQFPNYSSELNVNALELEDSALYLCASSPDRGVRFDQPQHFGDGTRLSIL.